The present T cell receptor beta chain was sequenced within a study of blood T cell repertoires in COVID-19. Sequencing was performed with immunoSEQ multiplex PCR; in TCRdb, only in-frame clones are kept and a portion is missing. The table has tens of thousands of clones, about 87% seen once. Germline CDR1 and CDR2: MNHNY and SVGAGI (reference sequence). CDR3 size: 14 residues. The V segment lost 5 bases and the J segment 0 bases; nucleotides outside the gene matches: 2. The receptor was derived from a woman aged 45-65 years with acute or convalescent COVID-19. The V and J genes are TRBV6-6 and TRBJ2-7; 9 nucleotides agree with TRBD1. Sequences were obtained from peripheral blood. CDR3 protein: CASSRDRVSYEQYF. DNA for the CDR3: TGTGCCAGCAGTAGGGACAGGGTCTCCTACGAGCAGTACTTC.